This is a list of T cell receptor beta chains from one sample in a study of shared clonotypes between healthy human individuals. Measured with immunoSEQ multiplex PCR; TCRdb has only the in-frame clones, and not every one. This table holds about 530,000 clones, about 96% found once. Material for sequencing was naive CD4+ T cells sorted from blood. These receptors all stem from a woman under 40 in good health. Both conserved end residues are part of each CDR3. The D gene is left open where the match is weak. Clone size is given for some rows only: seen once, a few or many times, or a class if the clone is expanded.

size	V	D	J	CDR3	DNA
-	TRBV28	-	TRBJ1-1	CASRGNTEAFF	TGTGCCAGCCGGGGGAACACTGAAGCTTTCTTT
-	TRBV4-1	-	TRBJ2-7	CASSHAGLEQYF	TGCGCCAGCAGCCACGCCGGCCTCGAGCAGTACTTC
-	TRBV28	-	TRBJ2-7	CASRERSRAPYEQYF	TGTGCCAGCAGAGAGCGATCCAGGGCACCCTACGAGCAGTACTTC
once	TRBV6-4	-	TRBJ1-1	CASSEGRSTEAFF	TGTGCCAGCAGCGAAGGTAGGAGCACTGAAGCTTTCTTT
-	TRBV7-2	-	TRBJ2-7	CASSFEVGYEQYF	TGTGCCAGCAGCTTTGAGGTTGGCTACGAGCAGTACTTC
-	TRBV11-2	-	TRBJ2-6	CASSLPSGANVLTF	TGTGCCAGCAGCTTACCCTCTGGGGCCAACGTCCTGACTTTC
-	TRBV7-9	-	TRBJ2-2	CASKAWLSNPGSGELFF	TGTGCCAGCAAAGCCTGGCTGAGCAATCCGGGCTCCGGGGAGCTGTTTTTT
-	TRBV7-9	TRBD1	TRBJ1-1	CASSFRQGAAEAFF	TGTGCCAGCAGCTTTCGACAGGGGGCAGCTGAAGCTTTCTTT
-	TRBV5-1	-	TRBJ1-2	CASSAAEGQSYTF	TGCGCCAGCAGCGCCGCAGAAGGACAGTCCTACACCTTC
-	TRBV21-1	-	TRBJ2-4	CASSKKPGALSKNIQYF	TGTGCCAGCAGCAAAAAGCCAGGGGCCCTTTCCAAAAACATTCAGTACTTC
-	TRBV28	TRBD1	TRBJ1-1	CASNLRGRSEAFF	TGTGCCAGCAACCTCAGGGGGCGATCTGAAGCTTTCTTT
-	TRBV28	-	TRBJ1-1	CASSRSRLATEAFF	TGTGCCAGCAGCCGTAGCAGGTTGGCCACTGAAGCTTTCTTT
-	TRBV28	-	TRBJ1-3	CASRPRTNEGRNTIYF	TGTGCCAGCAGACCCCGGACCAATGAGGGCAGAAACACCATATATTTT
-	TRBV9	-	TRBJ2-3	CASSVGWSGSTDTQYF	TGTGCCAGCAGCGTAGGCTGGAGCGGCAGCACAGATACGCAGTATTTT
-	TRBV4-1	-	TRBJ2-1	CASSRPTRSLYNEQFF	TGCGCCAGCAGCCGTCCGACTAGATCGCTCTACAATGAGCAGTTCTTC
-	TRBV28	-	TRBJ2-1	CASSFYNEQFF	TGTGCCAGCAGTTTCTACAATGAGCAGTTCTTC
-	TRBV2	-	TRBJ2-7	CASTQAGAEQYF	TGTGCCAGCACTCAGGCGGGGGCCGAGCAGTACTTC
-	TRBV6-9	-	TRBJ1-5	CASRRDSNQPQHF	TGTGCCAGCAGGCGGGACAGCAATCAGCCCCAGCATTTT
-	TRBV11-3	TRBD2	TRBJ2-7	CASSGGLAGAGEQYF	TGTGCCAGCAGCGGGGGACTAGCGGGAGCCGGCGAGCAGTACTTC
-	TRBV30	-	TRBJ2-7	CAWSLEDYEQYF	TGTGCCTGGAGTTTGGAGGACTACGAGCAGTACTTC
-	TRBV28	-	TRBJ1-3	CASSSGGPGNTIYF	TGTGCCAGCAGTTCCGGGGGGCCAGGAAACACCATATATTTT
once	TRBV19	-	TRBJ2-2	CAREAEANTGELFF	TGTGCCAGAGAGGCAGAAGCGAACACCGGGGAGCTGTTTTTT
-	TRBV28	TRBD1	TRBJ2-7	CASIRQGTLSYEQYF	TGTGCCAGCATTCGACAGGGCACTCTCTCCTACGAGCAGTACTTC
-	TRBV7-8	TRBD1	TRBJ2-7	CASSQGTGSNEQYF	TGTGCCAGCAGCCAAGGGACAGGGTCCAACGAGCAGTACTTC
-	TRBV5-1	-	TRBJ1-2	CASSLAGRTNYGYTF	TGCGCCAGCAGCTTGGCTGGCAGGACTAACTATGGCTACACCTTC
-	TRBV19	-	TRBJ2-3	CASRRESTDTQYF	TGTGCCAGTAGGCGGGAAAGCACAGATACGCAGTATTTT
-	TRBV7-3	TRBD2	TRBJ2-3	CASSLIRGGGPADTQYF	TGTGCCAGCAGCTTAATCAGAGGCGGGGGTCCCGCAGATACGCAGTATTTT
-	TRBV4-1	TRBD2	TRBJ2-2	CASSQDLGLAGGPVTGELFF	TGCGCCAGCAGCCAAGATCTGGGACTAGCGGGAGGGCCAGTCACCGGGGAGCTGTTTTTT
-	TRBV11-2	-	TRBJ2-7	CASSPGTIAEQYF	TGTGCCAGCAGCCCGGGCACTATTGCTGAGCAGTACTTC
once	TRBV6-5	TRBD1	TRBJ2-2	CASRRTGNTGELFF	TGTGCCAGCAGGCGGACAGGGAACACCGGGGAGCTGTTTTTT
-	TRBV6-5	TRBD1	TRBJ2-5	CASSFQDRGRETQYF	TGTGCCAGCAGTTTCCAGGACAGGGGACGAGAGACCCAGTACTTC
-	TRBV7-6	-	TRBJ2-7	CASSLAMEPYEQYF	TGTGCCAGCAGCTTAGCTATGGAACCCTACGAGCAGTACTTC
-	TRBV2	-	TRBJ1-2	CASKGTDYYGYTF	TGTGCCAGCAAGGGGACGGACTACTATGGCTACACCTTC
-	TRBV18	TRBD2	TRBJ2-1	CASSPLAGGNYNEQFF	TGTGCCAGCTCACCTTTAGCGGGAGGTAATTACAATGAGCAGTTCTTC
-	TRBV29-1	TRBD1	TRBJ1-2	CSARRQGSAYGYTF	TGCAGCGCTAGAAGACAGGGGAGTGCGTATGGCTACACCTTC
-	TRBV7-9	TRBD2	TRBJ2-2	CASSFTSGRLPNTGELFF	TGTGCCAGCAGCTTTACTAGCGGGAGGCTTCCGAACACCGGGGAGCTGTTTTTT
few	TRBV7-9	-	TRBJ2-7	CASSPKWVNYEQYF	TGTGCCAGCAGCCCGAAGTGGGTCAACTACGAGCAGTACTTC
once	TRBV18	-	TRBJ2-1	CASSQVDKTSSYNEQFF	TGTGCCAGCTCCCAAGTAGATAAGACGAGCTCCTACAATGAGCAGTTCTTC
-	TRBV5-1	TRBD2	TRBJ2-7	CASSLAGSGTTYEQYF	TGCGCCAGCAGCTTGGCCGGGAGCGGGACTACCTACGAGCAGTACTTC
-	TRBV5-5	-	TRBJ1-5	CASSWLSSSQPQHF	TGTGCCAGCAGCTGGTTGAGCTCATCTCAGCCCCAGCATTTT
-	TRBV28	-	TRBJ1-5	CASSLWTRGENQPQHF	TGTGCCAGCAGTTTATGGACCCGGGGGGAGAATCAGCCCCAGCATTTT
-	TRBV10-2	-	TRBJ2-7	CASSESGMGSRPYEQYF	TGCGCCAGCAGTGAGTCGGGGATGGGGTCCCGGCCGTACGAGCAGTACTTC
-	TRBV5-1	-	TRBJ2-5	CASSFSGETQYF	TGCGCCAGCAGCTTTTCCGGGGAGACCCAGTACTTC
-	TRBV27	-	TRBJ2-1	CASSLSPGERHNEQFF	TGTGCCAGCAGTTTATCTCCGGGGGAACGGCACAATGAGCAGTTCTTC
-	TRBV11-2	-	TRBJ1-2	CASSFFAPPYGYTF	TGTGCCAGCAGCTTTTTTGCGCCACCCTATGGCTACACCTTC
-	TRBV5-4	TRBD2	TRBJ2-1	CASSLGLGLAGGGGYNEQFF	TGTGCCAGCAGCTTGGGTCTGGGGCTAGCGGGAGGTGGGGGCTACAATGAGCAGTTCTTC
-	TRBV10-2	TRBD2	TRBJ2-7	CASSDPPAGGFYEQYF	TGCGCCAGCAGTGATCCCCCAGCGGGAGGCTTCTACGAGCAGTACTTC
-	TRBV30	-	TRBJ2-7	CAWGTSYEQYF	TGTGCCTGGGGGACATCATACGAGCAGTACTTC
-	TRBV19	-	TRBJ2-7	CASRNSQEQYF	TGTGCCAGTAGAAACAGTCAAGAGCAGTACTTC
-	TRBV18	-	TRBJ2-7	CASSPSPGRSSYEQYF	TGTGCCAGCTCGCCTTCACCGGGACGAAGCTCCTACGAGCAGTACTTC
-	TRBV6-1	-	TRBJ1-5	CASSEFQGLSQPQHF	TGTGCCAGCAGTGAGTTCCAGGGACTTTCTCAGCCCCAGCATTTT
-	TRBV28	TRBD1	TRBJ2-7	CASSPGTGYYEQYF	TGTGCCAGCAGCCCCGGGACAGGGTACTACGAGCAGTACTTC
-	TRBV18	TRBD1	TRBJ2-5	CASSQGQGKETQYF	TGTGCCAGCTCACAGGGACAGGGGAAGGAGACCCAGTACTTC
-	TRBV21-1	-	TRBJ2-7	CASSPRLLAESYEQYF	TGTGCCAGCAGCCCCAGGCTACTAGCGGAATCCTACGAGCAGTACTTC
-	TRBV6-5	TRBD1	TRBJ1-4	CASRQGAFEKLFF	TGTGCCAGCAGACAGGGGGCCTTTGAAAAACTGTTTTTT
-	TRBV11-3	TRBD1	TRBJ2-4	CASSLDLRTGMNIQYF	TGTGCCAGCAGCTTAGATCTAAGGACAGGGATGAACATTCAGTACTTC
-	TRBV27	-	TRBJ1-1	CASSPGTPRLFTAFF	TGTGCCAGCAGTCCTGGGACTCCCCGCCTTTTTACAGCTTTCTTT